This paragraph reports one TCR delta chain. The sample belongs to a study of gamma-delta T cells after stem cell transplantation. TCRdb re-called clones from the RT-PCR reads via CATT. Among approximately 420 delta-chain clones, about a fifth were seen once, and the ten largest hold 74%. The trim removed 4 bases at V and 0 bases at J, leaving 14 bases unmatched. Germline loops: CDR1 GEAIGNYY, CDR2 EKD. This CDR3 region has 18 residues. This sequence joins TRDV2 and TRDJ1; TRDD3 matches at 9 bases. This TCR was sampled from a human donor. It is not recorded whose cells these are; they may come from a transplant donor. Sequencing used gamma-delta T cells. CDR3 nucleotides: TGTGCCTGTGATCCACTGCGTACTGGGGGAAAGTACACCGATAAACTCATCTTT. This codes for CACDPLRTGGKYTDKLIF.